In this sample, the clone carrying this T cell receptor (beta chain) turned up many times. What it recognizes is unknown. No patient received treatment before thyroid surgery. The CDR3 spans 15 residues. Germline V gene sequence: CDR1 SGHAT, CDR2 FQNNGV. Unmatched junction bases numbered 5, after V lost 5 bases and J lost 7 bases. Original analysis: CDR3 was compared across clinicopathological groups, and the resulting differences were used to build a distant-metastasis classifier for papillary thyroid cancer. With MiXCR, TCRdb called clones anew from the PCR reads. The V and J calls here are based on TCRdb, not the publication. There are roughly 41,000 clones in the sample; about 15% occur only once, and around 3.9% lies in the top ten. These data belong to a study of metastatic and nonmetastatic thyroid tumors. Study-level background: Across peripheral blood and tumor or nodule tissue samples taken from malignant and benign thyroid patients, the repertoires were compared with one another. Study-wide results and caveats: It was reported that TCR beta diversity was significantly higher in malignant thyroid tumors than benign nodules, in blood and tumor.

What was sequenced was blood. The chain joins TRBV11-2 to TRBJ1-6; 10 bases line up with TRBD1. This TCR was sampled from a female donor with papillary thyroid cancer or a benign thyroid nodule (not recorded which). Some clones in this sample may be carry-over from other donors' samples. The CDR3 DNA is TGTGCCAGCAGCCTTACGGACAGGGGGAATTCACCCCTCCACTTT. Protein sequence: CASSLTDRGNSPLHF.